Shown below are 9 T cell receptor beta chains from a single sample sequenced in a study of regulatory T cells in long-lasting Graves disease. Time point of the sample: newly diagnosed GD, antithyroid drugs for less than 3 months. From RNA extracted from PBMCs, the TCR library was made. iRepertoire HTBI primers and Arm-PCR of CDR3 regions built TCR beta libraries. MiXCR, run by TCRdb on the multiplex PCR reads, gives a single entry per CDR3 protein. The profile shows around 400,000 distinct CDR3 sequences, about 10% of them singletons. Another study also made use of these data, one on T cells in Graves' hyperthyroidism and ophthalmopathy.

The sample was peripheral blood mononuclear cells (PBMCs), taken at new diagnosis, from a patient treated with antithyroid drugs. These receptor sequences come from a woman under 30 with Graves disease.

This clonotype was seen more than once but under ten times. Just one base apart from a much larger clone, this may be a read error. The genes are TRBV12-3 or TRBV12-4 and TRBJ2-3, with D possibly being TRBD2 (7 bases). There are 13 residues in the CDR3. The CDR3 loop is CASTGGPTDTRYF. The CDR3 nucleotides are TGTGCCAGCACCGGGGGGCCCACAGATACGCGGTATTTT.

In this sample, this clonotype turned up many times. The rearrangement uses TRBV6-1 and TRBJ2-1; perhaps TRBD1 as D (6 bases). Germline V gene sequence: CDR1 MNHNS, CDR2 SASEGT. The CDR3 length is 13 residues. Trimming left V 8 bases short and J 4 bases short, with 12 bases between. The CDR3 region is CASGGDTYNEQFF. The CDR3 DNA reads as TGTGCCAGCGGTGGGGACACTTACAATGAGCAGTTCTTC.

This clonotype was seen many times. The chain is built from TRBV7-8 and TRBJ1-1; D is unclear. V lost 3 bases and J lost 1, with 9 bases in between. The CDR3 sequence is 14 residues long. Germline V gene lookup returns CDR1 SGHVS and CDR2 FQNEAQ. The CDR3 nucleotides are TGTGCCAGCAGCTTTTATAGGGAGAACACTGAAGCTTTCTTT. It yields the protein CASSFYRENTEAFF.

Here the CDR3 reads CASKFGAEAFF. CDR3 DNA: TGCGCCAGCAAGTTCGGCGCTGAAGCTTTCTTT. This rearrangement joins TRBV5-1 to TRBJ1-1; no clear D. Germline CDR1 is SGHRS and CDR2 is YFSETQ. V lost 6 bases and J 6 bases, leaving 9 bases between the germline ends. The CDR3 is 11 residues long.

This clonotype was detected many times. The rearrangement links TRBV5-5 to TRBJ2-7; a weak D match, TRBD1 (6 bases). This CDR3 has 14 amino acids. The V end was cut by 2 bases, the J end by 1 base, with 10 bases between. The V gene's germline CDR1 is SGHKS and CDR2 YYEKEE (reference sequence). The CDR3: CASSFRDNSYEQYV. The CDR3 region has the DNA TGTGCCAGCAGCTTCCGGGACAATTCCTACGAGCAGTACGTC.

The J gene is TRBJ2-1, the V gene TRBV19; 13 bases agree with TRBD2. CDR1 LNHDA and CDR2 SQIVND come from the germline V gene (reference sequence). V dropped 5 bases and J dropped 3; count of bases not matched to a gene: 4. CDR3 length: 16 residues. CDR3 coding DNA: TGTGCCAGTAGTCAGACTAGCGGGGGGAACTACAATGAGCAGTTCTTC. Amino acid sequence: CASSQTSGGNYNEQFF.

The CDR3 spells CASSISAGRTDTQYF. The CDR3 bases are TGTGCCAGTAGTATCAGCGCGGGCCGCACAGATACGCAGTATTTT. The J gene is TRBJ2-3, the V gene TRBV19; possibly TRBD2 for D (5 bases). With 3 bases removed from V and 1 base from J, the gap between germline ends came to 11 bases. The length of the CDR3 is 15 residues. Germline V gene data show CDR1 as LNHDA and CDR2 as SQIVND (reference sequence).

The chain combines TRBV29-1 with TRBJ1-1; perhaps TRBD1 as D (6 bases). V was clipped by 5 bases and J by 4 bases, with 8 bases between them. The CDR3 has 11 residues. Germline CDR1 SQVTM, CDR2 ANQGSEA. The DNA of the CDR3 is TGCAGCGTTCGGGGGGCCACTGAAGCTTTCTTT. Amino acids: CSVRGATEAFF. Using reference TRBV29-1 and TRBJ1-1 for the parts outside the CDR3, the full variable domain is SAVISQKPSRDICQRGTSLTIQCQVDSQVTMMFWYRQQPGQSLTLIATANQGSEATYESGFVIDKFPISRPNLTFSTLTVSNMSPEDSSIYLCSVRGATEAFFGQGTRLTVV.

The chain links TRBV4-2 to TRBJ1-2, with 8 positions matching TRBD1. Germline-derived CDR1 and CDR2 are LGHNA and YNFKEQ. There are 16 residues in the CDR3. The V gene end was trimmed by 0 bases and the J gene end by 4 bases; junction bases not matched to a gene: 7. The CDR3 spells CASSQEGGQAVYGYTF. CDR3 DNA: TGTGCCAGCAGCCAAGAAGGGGGACAGGCCGTCTATGGCTACACCTTC.